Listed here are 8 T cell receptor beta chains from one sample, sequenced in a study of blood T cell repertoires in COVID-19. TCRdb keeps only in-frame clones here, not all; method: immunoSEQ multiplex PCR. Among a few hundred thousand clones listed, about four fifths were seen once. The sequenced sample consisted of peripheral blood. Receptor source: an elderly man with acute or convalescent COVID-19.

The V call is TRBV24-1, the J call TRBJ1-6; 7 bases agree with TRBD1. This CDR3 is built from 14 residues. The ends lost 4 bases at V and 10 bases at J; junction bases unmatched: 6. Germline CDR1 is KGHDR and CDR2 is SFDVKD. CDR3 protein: CATSEGGKGSPLHF. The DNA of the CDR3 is TGTGCCACCAGTGAAGGGGGCAAGGGGTCACCCCTCCACTTT.

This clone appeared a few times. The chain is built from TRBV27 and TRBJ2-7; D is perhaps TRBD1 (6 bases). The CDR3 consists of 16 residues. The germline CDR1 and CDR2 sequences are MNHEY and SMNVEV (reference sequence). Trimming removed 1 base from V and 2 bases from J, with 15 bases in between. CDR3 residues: CASSLLAGAIPYEQYF. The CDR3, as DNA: TGTGCCAGCAGTTTATTAGCAGGGGCCATTCCCTACGAGCAGTACTTC.

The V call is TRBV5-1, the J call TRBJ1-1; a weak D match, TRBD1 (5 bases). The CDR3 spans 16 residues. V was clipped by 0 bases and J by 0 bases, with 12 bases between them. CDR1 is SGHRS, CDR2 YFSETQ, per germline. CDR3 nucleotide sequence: TGCGCCAGCAGCTTGGCAGCAGGGTTTATGAACACTGAAGCTTTCTTT. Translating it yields CASSLAAGFMNTEAFF.

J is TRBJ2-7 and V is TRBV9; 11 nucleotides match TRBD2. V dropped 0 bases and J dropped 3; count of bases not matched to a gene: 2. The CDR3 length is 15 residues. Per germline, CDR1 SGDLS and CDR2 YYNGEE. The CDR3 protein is CASSVDGTSGYEQYF. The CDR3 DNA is TGTGCCAGCAGCGTAGATGGGACTAGCGGCTACGAGCAGTACTTC.

The CDR3 sequence: CASSLSLPGFTEAFF. The CDR3 coding sequence is TGTGCCAGCAGTTTATCACTTCCGGGTTTCACTGAAGCTTTCTTT. The chain uses TRBV27 and TRBJ1-1, with D unclear. V shed 0 bases and J shed 4 bases, with 12 bases lying between them. This CDR3 region has 15 residues. Germline values: CDR1 MNHEY, CDR2 SMNVEV (reference sequence).

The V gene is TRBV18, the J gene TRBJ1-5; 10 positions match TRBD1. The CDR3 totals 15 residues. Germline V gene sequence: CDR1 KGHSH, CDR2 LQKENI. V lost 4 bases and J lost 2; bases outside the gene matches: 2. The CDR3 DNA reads TGTGCCAGCTCACTGACAGGGGGCCGCAATCAGCCCCAGCATTTT. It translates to CASSLTGGRNQPQHF.

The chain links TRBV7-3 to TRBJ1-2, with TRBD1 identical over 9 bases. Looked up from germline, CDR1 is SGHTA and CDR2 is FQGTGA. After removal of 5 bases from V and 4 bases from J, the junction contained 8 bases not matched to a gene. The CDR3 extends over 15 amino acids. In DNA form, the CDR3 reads TGTGCCAGCAGCCCAAACAGGGGGCGAAGCTATGGCTACACCTTC. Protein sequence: CASSPNRGRSYGYTF.

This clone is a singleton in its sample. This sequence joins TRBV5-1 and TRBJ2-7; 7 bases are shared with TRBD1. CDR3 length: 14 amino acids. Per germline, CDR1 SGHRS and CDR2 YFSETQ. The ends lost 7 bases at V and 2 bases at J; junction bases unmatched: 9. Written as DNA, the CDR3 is TGCGCCAGCGGAGAGTGGGACAGAGCCTACGAGCAGTACTTC. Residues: CASGEWDRAYEQYF.